This entry lists 2 T cell receptor beta chains sequenced from one sample in a study of cytomegalovirus exposure and HLA in healthy donors. Primers included in the PCR were 60 Vbeta and 13 Jbeta primers. Repertoires were generated with immunoSEQ multiplex PCR, while TCRdb's copy carries only in-frame clones and drops some. This table holds under 200,000 clones, around 83% found once. Input material: PBMCs. These receptors were taken from a man in his forties or fifties in good health and CMV-seropositive.

This rearrangement joins TRBV10-3 to TRBJ2-1; TRBD1 is a possible D gene (6 bases). The CDR3 sequence is 17 residues long. V lost 4 bases, J lost 0 bases, and 16 bases lay in between. Germline V gives CDR1 ENHRY, CDR2 SYGVKD. CDR3 sequence reads: CAISGAGAPNSYNEQFF. The CDR3 bases are TGTGCCATCAGTGGGGCAGGGGCCCCCAACTCCTACAATGAGCAGTTCTTC.

The rearrangement links TRBV5-1 to TRBJ1-4; D gene unclear. The CDR3 covers 14 residues. Per the germline V gene, CDR1 is SGHRS and CDR2 is YFSETQ. Trimming pared 0 bases from V and 3 bases from J, leaving 6 bases between. The CDR3 coding sequence is TGCGCCAGCAGCTTGGGCCGGGCTAATGAAAAACTGTTTTTT. Translation gives CASSLGRANEKLFF.